The T cell receptor beta chain described here comes from a study of T cell responses to AZD1222 COVID-19 vaccine. On this clone: The antigen remains undetermined. The same CDR3 is also encoded by other DNA sequences in this sample.

Study observations and caveats: No day 14 peak samples; only post-peak repertoires were characterized. Spike-specific TCR repertoires showed rising breadth and depth after two AZD1222 doses.

Trimming took off 3 bases at V and 4 bases at J, with 3 bases between the two ends. The CDR3 is made up of 11 amino acids. Clones were read by immunoSEQ multiplex PCR, and TCRdb kept only the in-frame ones, dropping some. The repertoire holds 96,000 or so clones, with 89% as singletons. The sequence came from an adult in good health. The sample here was peripheral blood, taken on day 0 of AZD1222 vaccination. The rearrangement uses TRBV12-3 or TRBV12-4 and TRBJ1-1; D gene uncertain. CDR3: CASSLGTEAFF. As DNA, the CDR3 is TGTGCCAGCAGTTTGGGCACTGAAGCTTTCTTT.